These 2 T cell receptor beta chains originate from one sample sequenced in a study of blood T cell repertoires in COVID-19. Assay: immunoSEQ multiplex PCR; the TCRdb copy retains only in-frame clones and omits some. Among about 190,000 clones listed, around 87% were seen once. The sample taken for sequencing was peripheral blood. These receptors came from a man between 40 and 49 years old with active or convalescent COVID-19.

V and J are TRBV9 and TRBJ2-7; possible D gene TRBD1, 7 bases. The CDR3 is 14 amino acids. V was pared by 2 bases and J by 2 bases, with 11 bases between. The V gene's germline CDR1 is SGDLS and CDR2 YYNGEE. The CDR3 is CASSVGGQAYEQYF. CDR3 DNA: TGTGCCAGCAGCGTGGGAGGACAGGCCTACGAGCAGTACTTC.

The chain uses TRBV19 and TRBJ1-5; 9 bases line up with TRBD1. The germline V gene has CDR1 LNHDA and CDR2 SQIVND (reference sequence). The CDR3 is 16 amino acids. With V trimmed by 8 bases and J by 1 base, 9 bases remained unmatched. This CDR3 reads CASGKQGARSNQPQHF. In DNA, the CDR3 is TGTGCCAGTGGAAAACAGGGGGCGCGGAGCAATCAGCCCCAGCATTTT.